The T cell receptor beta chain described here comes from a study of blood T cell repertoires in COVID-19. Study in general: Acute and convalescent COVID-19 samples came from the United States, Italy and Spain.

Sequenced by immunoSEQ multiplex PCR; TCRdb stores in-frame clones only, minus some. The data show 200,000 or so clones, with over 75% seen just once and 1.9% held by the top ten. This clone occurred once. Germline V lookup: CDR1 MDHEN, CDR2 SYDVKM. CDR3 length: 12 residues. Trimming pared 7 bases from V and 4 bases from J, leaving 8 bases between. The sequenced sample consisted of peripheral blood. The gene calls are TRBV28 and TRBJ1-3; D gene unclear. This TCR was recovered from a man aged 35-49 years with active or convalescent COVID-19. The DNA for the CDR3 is TGTGCCAGCACCTCAGCGGGAAACACCATATATTTT. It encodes CASTSAGNTIYF. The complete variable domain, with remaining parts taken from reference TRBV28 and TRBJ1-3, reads DVKVTQSSRYLVKRTGEKVFLECVQDMDHENMFWYRQDPGLGLRLIYFSYDVKMKEKGDIPEGYSVSREKKERFSLILESASTNQTSMYLCASTSAGNTIYFGEGSWLTVV.